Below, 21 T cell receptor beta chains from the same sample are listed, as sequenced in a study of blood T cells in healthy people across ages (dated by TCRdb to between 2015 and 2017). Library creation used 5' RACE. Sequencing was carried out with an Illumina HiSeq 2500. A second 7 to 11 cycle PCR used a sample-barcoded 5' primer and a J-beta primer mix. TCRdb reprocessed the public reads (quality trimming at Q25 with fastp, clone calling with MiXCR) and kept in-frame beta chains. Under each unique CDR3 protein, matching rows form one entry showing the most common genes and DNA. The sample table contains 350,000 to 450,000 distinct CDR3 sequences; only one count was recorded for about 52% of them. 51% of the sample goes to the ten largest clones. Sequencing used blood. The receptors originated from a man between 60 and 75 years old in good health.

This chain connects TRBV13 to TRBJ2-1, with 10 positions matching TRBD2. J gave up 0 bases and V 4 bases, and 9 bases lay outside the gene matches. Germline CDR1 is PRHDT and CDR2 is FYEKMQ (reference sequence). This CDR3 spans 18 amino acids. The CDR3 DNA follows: TGTGCCAGCAGCTCCCCCCGAGCGGGGGGGCTCTCCTACAATGAGCAGTTCTTC. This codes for CASSSPRAGGLSYNEQFF.

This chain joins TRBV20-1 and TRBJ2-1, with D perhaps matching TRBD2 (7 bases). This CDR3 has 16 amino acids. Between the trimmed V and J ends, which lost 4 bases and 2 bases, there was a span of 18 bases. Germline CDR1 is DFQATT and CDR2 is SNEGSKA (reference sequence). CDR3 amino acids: CSATESGTTTYNEQFF. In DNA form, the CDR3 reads TGCAGTGCTACGGAGAGCGGGACAACTACCTACAATGAGCAGTTCTTC.

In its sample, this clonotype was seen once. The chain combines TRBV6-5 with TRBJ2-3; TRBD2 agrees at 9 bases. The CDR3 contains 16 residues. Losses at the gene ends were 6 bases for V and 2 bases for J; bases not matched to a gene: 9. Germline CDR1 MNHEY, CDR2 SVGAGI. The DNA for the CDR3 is TGTGCCAGCAGCGGTCGGCTAGCGGGACACACAGATACGCAGTATTTT. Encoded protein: CASSGRLAGHTDTQYF.

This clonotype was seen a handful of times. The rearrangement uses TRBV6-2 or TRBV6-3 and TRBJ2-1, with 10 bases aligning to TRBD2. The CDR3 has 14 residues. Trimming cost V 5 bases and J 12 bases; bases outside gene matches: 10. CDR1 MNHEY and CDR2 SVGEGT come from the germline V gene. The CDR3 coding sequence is TGTGCCAGCAGTCTGGACAGAAGACTAGCGGGGCAGTTCTTC. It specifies CASSLDRRLAGQFF.

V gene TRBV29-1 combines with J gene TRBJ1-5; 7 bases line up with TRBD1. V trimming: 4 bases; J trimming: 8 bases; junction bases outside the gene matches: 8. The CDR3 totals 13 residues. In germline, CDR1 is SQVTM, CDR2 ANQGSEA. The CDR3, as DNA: TGCAGCGTTGCTAAGGGGGCGTCTGAGCCCCAGCATTTT. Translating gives CSVAKGASEPQHF.

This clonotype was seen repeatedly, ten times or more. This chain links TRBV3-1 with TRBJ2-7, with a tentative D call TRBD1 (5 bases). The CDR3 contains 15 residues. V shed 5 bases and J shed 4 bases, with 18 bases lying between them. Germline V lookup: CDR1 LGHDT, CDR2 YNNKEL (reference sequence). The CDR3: CASSSGHVIPYEQYF. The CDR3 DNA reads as TGTGCCAGCAGCTCCGGACATGTTATCCCTTACGAGCAGTACTTC.

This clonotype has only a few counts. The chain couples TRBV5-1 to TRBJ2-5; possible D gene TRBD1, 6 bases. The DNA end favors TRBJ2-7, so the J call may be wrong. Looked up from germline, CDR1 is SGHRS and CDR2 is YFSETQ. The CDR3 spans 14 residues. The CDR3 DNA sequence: TGCGCCAGCAGCTTGGGGGACACCGGCGGCGAGCAGTACTTC. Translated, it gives CASSLGDTGGEQYF.

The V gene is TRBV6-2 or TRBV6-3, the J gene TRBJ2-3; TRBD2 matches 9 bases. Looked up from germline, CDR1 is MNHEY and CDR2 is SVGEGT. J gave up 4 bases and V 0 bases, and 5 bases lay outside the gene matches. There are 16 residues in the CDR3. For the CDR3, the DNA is TGTGCCAGCAGTTACTCGCCTAGCGGGAACCCAGATACGCAGTATTTT. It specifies CASSYSPSGNPDTQYF.

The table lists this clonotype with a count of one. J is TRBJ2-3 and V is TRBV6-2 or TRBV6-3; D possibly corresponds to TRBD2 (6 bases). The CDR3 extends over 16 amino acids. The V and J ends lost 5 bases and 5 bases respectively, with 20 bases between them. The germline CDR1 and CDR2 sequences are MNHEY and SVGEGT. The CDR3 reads CASSLLGGRSVDTQYF. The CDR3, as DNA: TGTGCCAGCAGTCTCTTAGGAGGGAGAAGTGTAGATACGCAGTATTTT.

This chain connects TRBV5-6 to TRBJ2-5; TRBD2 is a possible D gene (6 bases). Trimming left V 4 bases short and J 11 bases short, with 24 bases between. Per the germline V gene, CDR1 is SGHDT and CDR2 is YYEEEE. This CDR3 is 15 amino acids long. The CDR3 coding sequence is TGTGCCAGCAGCCTTCCCCCGGGGGTAGTGAATGAGCAGTACTTC. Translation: CASSLPPGVVNEQYF. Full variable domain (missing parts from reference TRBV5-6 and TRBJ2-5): DAGVTQSPTHLIKTRGQQVTLRCSPKSGHDTVSWYQQALGQGPQFIFQYYEEEERQRGNFPDRFSGHQFPNYSSELNVNALLLGDSALYLCASSLPPGVVNEQYFGPGTRLLVL.

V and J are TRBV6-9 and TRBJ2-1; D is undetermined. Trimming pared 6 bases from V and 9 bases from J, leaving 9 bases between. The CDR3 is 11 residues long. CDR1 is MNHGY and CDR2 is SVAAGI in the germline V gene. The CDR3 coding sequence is TGTGCCAGCAGCCCCACTTCTGAGCAGTTCTTC. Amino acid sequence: CASSPTSEQFF.

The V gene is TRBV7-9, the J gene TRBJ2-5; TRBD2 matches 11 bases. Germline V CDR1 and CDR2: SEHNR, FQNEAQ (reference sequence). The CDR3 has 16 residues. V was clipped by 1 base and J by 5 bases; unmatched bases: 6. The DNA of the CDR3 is TGTGCCAGCAGCTTAGGACTAGCGGGAAGTCTTGAGACCCAGTACTTC. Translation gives CASSLGLAGSLETQYF.

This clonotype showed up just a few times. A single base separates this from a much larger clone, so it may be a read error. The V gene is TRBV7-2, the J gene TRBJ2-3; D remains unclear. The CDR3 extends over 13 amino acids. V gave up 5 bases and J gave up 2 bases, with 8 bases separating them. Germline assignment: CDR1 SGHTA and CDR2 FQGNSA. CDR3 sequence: CASSAQFTDTQYF. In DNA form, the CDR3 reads TGTGCCAGCAGCGCACAGTTCACAGATACGCAGTATTTT.

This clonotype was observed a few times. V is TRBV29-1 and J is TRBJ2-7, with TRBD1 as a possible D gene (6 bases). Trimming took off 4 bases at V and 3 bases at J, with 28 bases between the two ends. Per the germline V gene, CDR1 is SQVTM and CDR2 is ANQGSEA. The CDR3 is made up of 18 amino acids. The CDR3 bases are TGCAGCGTTGCCGGCAGGGGAATGGAGAGACGAAAGGACTACGAGCAGTACTTC. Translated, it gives CSVAGRGMERRKDYEQYF.

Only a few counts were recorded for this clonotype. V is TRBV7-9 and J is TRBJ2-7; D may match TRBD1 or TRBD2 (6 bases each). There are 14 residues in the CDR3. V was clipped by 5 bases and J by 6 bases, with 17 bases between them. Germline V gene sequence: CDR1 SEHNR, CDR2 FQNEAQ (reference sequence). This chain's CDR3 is CASSPGTMGGEQYF. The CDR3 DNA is TGTGCCAGCAGCCCCGGGACAATGGGGGGCGAGCAGTACTTC.

CDR3 amino acids: CASSEYGDSPLHF. DNA for the CDR3: TGTGCCAGCAGTGAATACGGGGATTCACCCCTCCACTTT. This chain connects TRBV25-1 to TRBJ1-6; D not certain. The germline CDR1 and CDR2 sequences are MGHDK and SYGVNS. Trimming cost V 0 bases and J 8 bases, with 5 bases left between them. The CDR3 is 13 amino acids.

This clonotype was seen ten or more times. CDR3 in amino acids: CSAYYQGEQFF. The CDR3 DNA reads as TGCAGTGCTTACTACCAGGGTGAGCAGTTCTTC. The chain combines TRBV20-1 with TRBJ2-1, with a tentative D call TRBD1 (5 bases). This CDR3 contains 11 residues. The V and J ends lost 5 bases and 9 bases respectively, with 11 bases between them. Germline loops: CDR1 DFQATT, CDR2 SNEGSKA (reference sequence).

The CDR3 is CASSLAPGVWTEQYF. The CDR3 DNA reads as TGCGCCAGCAGCTTGGCCCCAGGGGTTTGGACTGAGCAGTACTTC. This chain uses TRBV5-1 with TRBJ2-5, with TRBD1 as a possible D gene (6 bases). Trimming removed 0 bases from V and 11 bases from J, with 20 bases in between. The CDR3 extends over 15 amino acids. Germline-derived CDR1 and CDR2 are SGHRS and YFSETQ.

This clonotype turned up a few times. The CDR3 loop is CASSPGDTSRETQYF. Here the CDR3 DNA reads TGTGCCAGCAGCCCCGGGGACACTTCCAGGGAGACCCAGTACTTC. V gene TRBV7-9 combines with J gene TRBJ2-5, with D perhaps TRBD1 (6 bases). CDR1 and CDR2 from the germline V gene are SEHNR and FQNEAQ (reference sequence). This CDR3 region has 15 residues. The V end lost 5 bases, the J end lost 5 bases, and 18 bases lay between the germline ends.

CDR3 in amino acids: CASGREAQDDGYTF. The DNA for the CDR3 is TGTGCCAGCGGACGGGAGGCCCAGGACGATGGCTACACCTTC. The rearrangement links TRBV2 to TRBJ1-2; D is unclear. Trimming stripped 8 bases from V and 6 bases from J, with 19 bases between. The CDR3 totals 14 residues. Germline V lookup: CDR1 SNHLY, CDR2 FYNNEI. The full variable domain, its missing parts supplied by reference TRBV2 and TRBJ1-2, is EPEVTQTPSHQVTQMGQEVILRCVPISNHLYFYWYRQILGQKVEFLVSFYNNEISEKSEIFDDQFSVERPDGSNFTLKIRSTKLEDSAMYFCASGREAQDDGYTFGSGTRLTVV.

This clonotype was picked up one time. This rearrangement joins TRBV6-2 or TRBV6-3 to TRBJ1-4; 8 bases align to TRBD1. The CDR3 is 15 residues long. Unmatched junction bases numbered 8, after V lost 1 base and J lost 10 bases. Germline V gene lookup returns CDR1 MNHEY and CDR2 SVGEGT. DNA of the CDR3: TGTGCCAGCAGTTACTTCGACAGGGGTAAAGGAAAACTGTTTTTT. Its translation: CASSYFDRGKGKLFF.